Each of the 5 T cell receptor beta chains below was sequenced from the same sample in a study of blood T cell repertoires in COVID-19 (dated by TCRdb to about 2020). The library was produced with the immunoSEQ multiplex PCR assay. TCRdb mirrors the immuneACCESS table, restricted to in-frame sequences. Some clones are absent from its copies; in checked studies, under half trace to an unresolved V gene, and the reason for the others is unknown. The sample table holds a few hundred thousand clones, of which 83% were seen once. The ten largest account for about 1.2% of the sample. The sequenced sample consisted of peripheral blood. These receptors were obtained from a woman in her 50s with acute or convalescent COVID-19.

There are a few counts of this clone. The chain carries TRBV3-1 (or the pseudogene TRBV3-2) and TRBJ2-1, with 7 bases fitting TRBD1. The CDR3 loop spans 16 amino acids. The germline V gene encodes CDR1 LGHDT and CDR2 YNNKEL (reference sequence). J gave up 3 bases and V 1 base, and 6 bases lay outside the gene matches. The CDR3 sequence is CASSQAGQAFYNEQFF. In DNA form, the CDR3 reads TGTGCCAGCAGCCAAGCAGGACAGGCTTTCTACAATGAGCAGTTCTTC.

The rearrangement uses TRBV6-2 or TRBV6-3 and TRBJ1-2; unclear D gene. This CDR3 is built from 14 residues. Germline assignment: CDR1 MNHEY and CDR2 SVGEGT. V dropped 6 bases and J dropped 3 bases, with 14 bases sitting between them. The CDR3 sequence: CASSPTSEYYGYTF. DNA of the CDR3: TGTGCCAGCAGCCCTACCTCTGAGTACTATGGCTACACCTTC.

V gene TRBV19 combines with J gene TRBJ1-1; 9 nucleotides agree with TRBD1. Germline values: CDR1 LNHDA, CDR2 SQIVND (reference sequence). V was pared by 6 bases and J by 7 bases, with 15 bases of the junction left unmatched. The CDR3 totals 16 residues. The CDR3 loop reads CASRTPKTGGKREAFF. The CDR3 DNA is TGTGCCAGTAGGACGCCCAAGACAGGGGGTAAACGTGAAGCTTTCTTT.

The V gene is TRBV12-3 or TRBV12-4, the J gene TRBJ1-1; TRBD1 aligns across 10 bases. This CDR3 spans 13 amino acids. J gave up 11 bases and V 2 bases, and 5 bases lay outside the gene matches. CDR3 in amino acids: CASSLTGTGDAFF. The CDR3, as DNA: TGTGCCAGCAGTTTAACCGGGACAGGGGACGCTTTCTTT.

V gene TRBV19 combines with J gene TRBJ1-5; a weak D match, TRBD1 (5 bases). V was shortened by 3 bases and J by 0 bases, with 12 bases between the two germline ends. Germline V gene data show CDR1 as LNHDA and CDR2 as SQIVND (reference sequence). The CDR3 runs to 16 residues. CDR3 sequence reads: CASSIRGEGSNQPQHF. CDR3 bases: TGTGCCAGTAGTATTCGAGGGGAGGGTAGCAATCAGCCCCAGCATTTT.